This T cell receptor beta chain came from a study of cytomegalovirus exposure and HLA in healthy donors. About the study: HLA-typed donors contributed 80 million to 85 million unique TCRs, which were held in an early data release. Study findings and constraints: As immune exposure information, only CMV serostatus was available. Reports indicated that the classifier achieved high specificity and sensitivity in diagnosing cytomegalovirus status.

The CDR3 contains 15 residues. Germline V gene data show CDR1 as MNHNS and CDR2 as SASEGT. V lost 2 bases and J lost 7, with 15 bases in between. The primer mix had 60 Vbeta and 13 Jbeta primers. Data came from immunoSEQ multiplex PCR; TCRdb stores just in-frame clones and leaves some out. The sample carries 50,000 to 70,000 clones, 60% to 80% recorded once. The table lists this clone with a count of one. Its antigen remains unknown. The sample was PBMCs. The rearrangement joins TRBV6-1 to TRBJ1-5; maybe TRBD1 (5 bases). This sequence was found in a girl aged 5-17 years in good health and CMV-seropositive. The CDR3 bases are TGTGCCAGCAGTGAATTATTTATGACAGCCCAGCCCCAGCATTTT. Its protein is CASSELFMTAQPQHF.